A selection of T cell receptor beta chains follows, all from one sample in a study of T cell responses to AZD1222 COVID-19 vaccine. TCRdb's table, derived via immunoSEQ multiplex PCR, lists solely in-frame clones and lacks some. Of 100,000 or so clones detected, more than 85% appear once; the ten largest clones hold 1.2%. The material sequenced was peripheral blood, taken on day 0 of AZD1222 vaccination. The source is an adult in good health. The CDR3 runs from the conserved cysteine through the conserved F or W. A D gene is named only where the DNA matches it firmly. Size tells how often a clone was seen (once, few, many) or the class of an expanded clone, and some rows leave it out.

abundance	v_gene	j_gene	d_gene	CDR3nt	CDR3aa
NA	TRBV6-5	TRBJ2-7	NA	TGTGCCAGTTTGAAGCTCTGGGGGGACGAGCAGTACTTC	CASLKLWGDEQYF
once	TRBV4-2	TRBJ1-2	NA	TGTGCCAGCAGCCAAGCCCACTATGGCTACACCTTC	CASSQAHYGYTF
NA	TRBV21-1	TRBJ1-5	NA	TGTGCCAGCAGCGCCGATTATATGCGGGACAGGGGTGATCAGCCCCAGCATTTT	CASSADYMRDRGDQPQHF
NA	TRBV2	TRBJ1-1	TRBD1	TGTGCCAGCAGTGAGGGACAGGGGATGGGCACTGAAGCTTTCTTT	CASSEGQGMGTEAFF
NA	TRBV29-1	TRBJ1-2	NA	TGCAGCGTTGAGGACCGAGATGGCTACACCTTC	CSVEDRDGYTF
once	TRBV7-3	TRBJ2-5	NA	TGTGCCAGCAGCCCCGAGGGGGCCGGGGGGACCCAGTACTTC	CASSPEGAGGTQYF
NA	TRBV19	TRBJ1-2	NA	TGTGCCAGTAGTATACGGCTTTACGAGTCCTCTCGGGAGGGCTACACCTTC	CASSIRLYESSREGYTF
NA	TRBV6-5	TRBJ1-5	NA	TGTGCCAGCAGTTCCAATAGCAATCAGCCCCAGCATTTT	CASSSNSNQPQHF
NA	TRBV4-2	TRBJ2-7	TRBD2	TGTGCCAGCAGCCAAGCCCTAGGACTAGCGGGGAACTACGAGCAGTACTTC	CASSQALGLAGNYEQYF
NA	TRBV5-4	TRBJ1-2	NA	TGTGCCAGCAGCTCTGAGGAGGGCCCTTCCTCCTATGGCTACACCTTC	CASSSEEGPSSYGYTF
NA	TRBV5-8	TRBJ2-7	NA	TGTGCCAGCAGCTTGCGACTAGGTGGTTACGAGCAGTACTTC	CASSLRLGGYEQYF
NA	TRBV4-3	TRBJ1-2	NA	TGCGCCAGCAGCCAAGTTCCGGGCCGCTATGGCTACACCTTC	CASSQVPGRYGYTF
NA	TRBV19	TRBJ2-7	TRBD1	TGTGCCAGTAGTAGACAACAGGGGGGCTACGAGCAGTACTTC	CASSRQQGGYEQYF
once	TRBV19	TRBJ1-6	NA	TGTGCCAGTAGTATTACTGATCGAGAATCACCCCTCCACTTT	CASSITDRESPLHF
NA	TRBV18	TRBJ1-5	NA	TGTGCCAGCTCACTAGATCCAGTGCAGCCCCAGCATTTT	CASSLDPVQPQHF
NA	TRBV7-2	TRBJ2-5	TRBD1	TGTGCCAGCAGCTTCCGGTCGGACAGGGTTGAAGAGACCCAGTACTTC	CASSFRSDRVEETQYF
NA	TRBV19	TRBJ2-7	TRBD2	TGTGCCAGTAGTCTGGGCGGGGGAGCGGGCTACTCCTACGAGCAGTACTTC	CASSLGGGAGYSYEQYF